Presented here are 19 T cell receptor beta chains from one specimen sequenced in a study of blood T cell repertoires in COVID-19. Clones were read by immunoSEQ multiplex PCR, and TCRdb kept only the in-frame ones, dropping some. The repertoire holds about 120,000 clones, with 80% to 90% as singletons. The sequencing sample was made of peripheral blood. The receptors come from a man aged 65 to 85 who had recovered from COVID-19.

CDR3: CASSFQGSGELFF. CDR3 coding DNA: TGCGCCAGCAGCTTTCAGGGGTCCGGGGAGCTGTTTTTT. V gene TRBV5-1 combines with J gene TRBJ2-2; the D gene is possibly TRBD1 (6 bases). Germline-derived CDR1 and CDR2 are SGHRS and YFSETQ. The CDR3 has 13 amino acids. V was cut by 2 bases and J by 6 bases, with 8 bases left in between.

The V call is TRBV27, the J call TRBJ2-7; 8 nucleotides align to TRBD2. Germline-derived CDR1 and CDR2 are MNHEY and SMNVEV (reference sequence). After removal of 5 bases from V and 8 bases from J, the junction contained 14 bases not matched to a gene. The CDR3 has 15 amino acids. The CDR3 DNA follows: TGTGCCAGCAGTCCCTACGGAGCGGGAGCGGGAAAGCAGTACTTC. This sequence encodes CASSPYGAGAGKQYF.

This sequence joins TRBV12-3 or TRBV12-4 and TRBJ1-5; 7 nucleotides agree with TRBD1. The trim removed 7 bases at V and 7 bases at J, leaving 7 bases unmatched. This CDR3 is 13 amino acids long. The CDR3 DNA sequence: TGTGCCAGCAAATTCCAGGGGGGACAGCCCCAGCATTTT. Amino acid sequence: CASKFQGGQPQHF.

The chain carries TRBV5-1 and TRBJ2-2; 10 nucleotides align to TRBD2. The CDR3 consists of 16 residues. V lost 4 bases and J lost 1; bases outside the gene matches: 4. Per germline, CDR1 SGHRS and CDR2 YFSETQ. This chain's CDR3 is CASSVGLALNTGELFF. CDR3 nucleotides: TGCGCCAGCAGCGTGGGACTAGCGCTGAACACCGGGGAGCTGTTTTTT. The full variable domain, with the rest looked up from reference TRBV5-1 and TRBJ2-2, is KAGVTQTPRYLIKTRGQQVTLSCSPISGHRSVSWYQQTPGQGLQFLFEYFSETQRNKGNFPGRFSGRQFSNSRSEMNVSTLELGDSALYLCASSVGLALNTGELFFGEGSRLTVL.

The rearrangement joins TRBV6-1 to TRBJ2-7; a weak D match, TRBD2 (5 bases). The CDR3 extends over 12 amino acids. Between the trimmed V and J ends, which lost 2 bases and 5 bases, there was a span of 7 bases. The germline CDR1 and CDR2 sequences are MNHNS and SASEGT. CDR3 nucleotide sequence: TGTGCCAGCAGTGAACGAGGGCACGAGCAGTACTTC. Protein sequence: CASSERGHEQYF.

The chain carries TRBV11-1 and TRBJ2-1; 12 bases are shared with TRBD2. V dropped 2 bases and J dropped 8; count of bases not matched to a gene: 4. The CDR3 has 15 residues. The germline V gene has CDR1 SGHAT and CDR2 FQDESV (reference sequence). CDR3 DNA: TGTGCCAGCAGCTTAACGCTAGCGGGAGGGGATGAGCAGTTCTTC. Translated, it gives CASSLTLAGGDEQFF.

The chain employs TRBV4-1 and TRBJ2-2, with 11 bases aligning to TRBD2. Germline V gene sequence: CDR1 MGHRA, CDR2 YSYEKL. Trimming at V came to 7 bases and at J to 2 bases, leaving 3 bases not matched to a gene. The CDR3 is 15 amino acids. CDR3 in DNA: TGCGCCAGCAATAGCGGGAGGGCCAACACCGGGGAGCTGTTTTTT. This codes for CASNSGRANTGELFF.

The chain is built from TRBV6-1 and TRBJ1-6; perhaps TRBD1 as D (6 bases). CDR1 MNHNS and CDR2 SASEGT come from the germline V gene. V was shortened by 4 bases and J by 5 bases, with 15 bases between the two germline ends. This CDR3 spans 16 amino acids. The CDR3 is CASSALRGGNNSPLHF. CDR3 DNA sequence: TGTGCCAGCAGTGCCCTCCGAGGGGGAAATAATTCACCCCTCCACTTT.

This chain joins TRBV4-1 and TRBJ1-1; a possible D gene is TRBD1 (6 bases). Trimming stripped 3 bases from V and 7 bases from J, with 33 bases between. This CDR3 has 20 amino acids. In germline, CDR1 is MGHRA, CDR2 YSYEKL. CDR3 protein: CASSHPGGVGTQAKAGEAFF. The CDR3, as DNA: TGCGCCAGCAGCCACCCCGGAGGAGTAGGGACACAGGCCAAAGCAGGTGAAGCTTTCTTT.

This chain links TRBV12-5 with TRBJ2-1, with 8 positions matching TRBD1. CDR3 length equals 16 residues. The germline gives CDR1 LGHNT, CDR2 FRNRAP. V gave up 2 bases and J gave up 1 base; unmatched junction bases: 4. The CDR3 spells CASGLTRQGSYNEQFF. In DNA, the CDR3 is TGTGCTAGTGGTTTGACCCGACAGGGGTCCTACAATGAGCAGTTCTTC.

The chain has TRBV29-1 and TRBJ1-2; 7 bases fit TRBD1. CDR3 length equals 16 residues. V dropped 3 bases and J dropped 7; count of bases not matched to a gene: 17. Per the germline V gene, CDR1 is SQVTM and CDR2 is ANQGSEA. CDR3: CSVDRSWTGGYGGYTF. CDR3 nucleotides: TGCAGCGTTGACCGATCCTGGACAGGTGGATACGGTGGCTACACCTTC.

The V gene is TRBV27, the J gene TRBJ1-2, with 7 bases aligning to TRBD1. The germline CDR1 and CDR2 sequences are MNHEY and SMNVEV (reference sequence). The CDR3 length is 14 residues. Trimming at V came to 2 bases and at J to 4 bases, leaving 4 bases not matched to a gene. The chain's CDR3 is CASSLGGQPYGYTF. As DNA, the CDR3 is TGTGCCAGCAGTTTAGGGGGACAGCCCTATGGCTACACCTTC.

This sequence joins TRBV5-1 and TRBJ2-3; 16 bases are shared with TRBD2. The CDR3 sequence is 18 residues long. The trim removed 4 bases at V and 2 bases at J, leaving 7 bases unmatched. Germline V CDR1 and CDR2: SGHRS, YFSETQ. The CDR3 loop reads CASSPRGTSGGATDTQYF. CDR3 coding DNA: TGCGCCAGCAGCCCCCGTGGGACTAGCGGGGGGGCCACAGATACGCAGTATTTT.

The chain has TRBV24-1 and TRBJ2-1; the D is unclear. Germline CDR1 is KGHDR and CDR2 is SFDVKD. Trimming shortened V by 0 bases and J by 1 base, and 6 bases separated the two germline ends. The CDR3 has 15 amino acids. CDR3 region: CATSDLQVSYNEQFF. Written as DNA, the CDR3 is TGTGCCACCAGTGATTTGCAGGTGTCCTACAATGAGCAGTTCTTC.

The gene calls are TRBV27 and TRBJ2-3, with 9 bases lining up with TRBD1. CDR1 is MNHEY and CDR2 is SMNVEV in the germline V gene (reference sequence). The ends lost 5 bases at V and 0 bases at J; junction bases unmatched: 3. CDR3 length: 15 residues. The CDR3 protein is CASSPGTGSTDTQYF. The DNA of the CDR3 is TGTGCCAGCAGTCCAGGGACAGGGAGCACAGATACGCAGTATTTT.

This clone appeared a single time. The chain uses TRBV29-1 and TRBJ2-3; 9 bases are a match to TRBD1. The V and J ends lost 6 bases and 1 base, in that order; junction bases with no gene match: 2. Germline V lookup: CDR1 SQVTM, CDR2 ANQGSEA. The CDR3 has 13 amino acids. In nucleotides, the CDR3 is TGCAGCGTACGACAGGGGGGCACAGATACGCAGTATTTT. Amino acids: CSVRQGGTDTQYF.

The chain employs TRBV6-2 or TRBV6-3 and TRBJ2-2; no firm D call. The CDR3 sequence is 12 residues long. Germline V CDR1 and CDR2: MNHEY, SVGEGT. The V gene lost 2 bases and the J gene lost 7 bases, with 5 bases spanning the gap. The CDR3 loop is CASSYLFGELFF. The CDR3 nucleotides read TGTGCCAGCAGTTACCTGTTCGGGGAGCTGTTTTTT.

This rearrangement joins TRBV28 to TRBJ2-5, with D maybe TRBD2 (5 bases). This CDR3 has 13 amino acids. Germline V gives CDR1 MDHEN, CDR2 SYDVKM. The V end was cut by 3 bases, the J end by 3 bases, with 8 bases between. CDR3 residues: CASSFLGEETQYF. The CDR3 nucleotides read TGTGCCAGCAGTTTTTTGGGAGAAGAGACCCAGTACTTC.

The chain links TRBV6-5 to TRBJ1-6; D may be TRBD1 (6 bases). This CDR3 comprises 13 residues. The V and J ends lost 11 bases and 0 bases respectively, with 8 bases between them. In germline, CDR1 is MNHEY, CDR2 SVGAGI. CDR3 coding DNA: TGTGCCGGACAGAGCTCCTATAATTCACCCCTCCACTTT. It is translated as CAGQSSYNSPLHF.